Described below is a single T cell receptor (beta chain) sequence and its context. This clonotype has a handful of counts. The target of this receptor is not known. No per-base quality is available; no much larger clone lies one base away. This sample was included in a study of CD8 T cells in ankylosing spondylitis (dated by TCRdb to 2017 to 2019). The study in broad terms: To find TCR variants linked to disease, the study profiled T cell receptor beta repertoires in ankylosing spondylitis patients and healthy donors. Samples of peripheral blood were taken, and for ankylosing spondylitis patients, synovial fluid was collected as well. The full study cohort comprised around 23 ankylosing spondylitis patients and around 100 healthy donors. Broader findings and caveats from the paper: Some motif variants were previously reported in synovial fluid and blood of reactive arthritis patients, suggesting common disease-initiation mechanisms. In peripheral blood, the disease-linked clones were found at relatively low frequencies and had a CD8+ phenotype. According to the report, matched synovial fluid samples from ankylosing spondylitis patients were significantly enriched for the disease-linked clones. A TCR beta motif made up of roughly eight highly homologous amino acid variants appeared to be characteristic of blood from ankylosing spondylitis patients.

The listed sequencing device is Illumina HiSeq 2500. Quantitative 5'-RACE with molecular barcodes was used to prepare TCR beta libraries. The published analysis was carried out like this. To identify disease-linked TCR variants, a new computational method was used, one built on a probabilistic model of VDJ rearrangement. The public reads were run again by TCRdb, first through fastp at Q25 and then through MiXCR, and only productive beta chains were kept. For every CDR3 protein sequence, its rows merge into one entry that carries the most common genes and DNA. None of the V and J calls come from the authors' own analysis; TCRdb made them. This sample is represented by around 480,000 distinct CDR3 sequences; more than 15% of them were singletons. Under 1.2% of the sample rests with the top ten. Looking up the germline V gene yields CDR1 SGHTA and CDR2 FQGNSA. Ends trimmed: V by 3 bases, J by 4 bases; bases unmatched to a gene: 9. The CDR3 holds 15 amino acids from the cysteine to the phenylalanine. The sequence is cut down to CDR3 DNA, 45 bases in frame from base 1.

Sequencing was carried out using blood, either unsorted or a sorted T cell fraction (not recorded which). The sequence was obtained from a male donor with ankylosing spondylitis. This chain is built from TRBV7-2 and TRBJ2-7; 7 bases in between match TRBD2. The CDR3: CASSLIGGSRYEQYF. In nucleotides, the sequence is TGTGCCAGCAGCTTGATAGGCGGGAGTAGGTACGAGCAGTACTTC. Joined to the reference TRBV7-2 and TRBJ2-7 proteins, this CDR3 gives the full variable domain: GAGVSQSPSNKVTEKGKDVELRCDPISGHTALYWYRQSLGQGLEFLIYFQGNSAPDKSGLPSDRFSAERTGGSVSTLTIQRTQQEDSAVYLCASSLIGGSRYEQYFGPGTRLTVT.